This entry describes one T cell receptor (beta chain). The method was immunoSEQ multiplex PCR; TCRdb's version includes in-frame clones alone and lacks a portion of them. Altogether 110,000 or so clones are present, over 80% being singletons, with the ten largest covering more than 1.4%. The data derive from a study of T cells after somatic rescue of genetic block. The CDR3 length is 15 residues. Losses at the gene ends were 3 bases for V and 0 bases for J; bases not matched to a gene: 1. Germline values: CDR1 SGHDT, CDR2 YYEEEE. Input material: peripheral blood mononuclear cells (PBMCs). The sequence was collected from a woman aged 18-29 years. The rearrangement joins TRBV5-6 to TRBJ1-3, with TRBD1 matching over 9 bases. As DNA, the CDR3 is TGTGCCAGCAGCTGGGGACAGGGCTCTGGAAACACCATATATTTT. It codes for CASSWGQGSGNTIYF.